This TCR beta chain was captured by sequencing in a study of T cell changes during pregnancy in multiple sclerosis. V gave up 3 bases and J gave up 2 bases; unmatched junction bases: 9. This CDR3 is 17 amino acids long. From germline, CDR1 is MNHEY and CDR2 SMNVEV (reference sequence). The table came from immunoSEQ multiplex PCR; TCRdb's copy has only in-frame clones and leaves some out. The sample carries some 87,000 clones, 90% to 95% recorded once. The chain uses TRBV27 and TRBJ2-7, with 11 bases matching TRBD2. This TCR was recovered from a female donor with multiple sclerosis, enrolled in a pregnancy study. The sample in question was CD4+ T cells from peripheral blood mononuclear cells, obtained before pregnancy. The CDR3 reads CASSFTPSGRYTYEQYF. The CDR3 bases are TGTGCCAGCAGTTTCACTCCTAGCGGGAGGTATACCTACGAGCAGTACTTC.